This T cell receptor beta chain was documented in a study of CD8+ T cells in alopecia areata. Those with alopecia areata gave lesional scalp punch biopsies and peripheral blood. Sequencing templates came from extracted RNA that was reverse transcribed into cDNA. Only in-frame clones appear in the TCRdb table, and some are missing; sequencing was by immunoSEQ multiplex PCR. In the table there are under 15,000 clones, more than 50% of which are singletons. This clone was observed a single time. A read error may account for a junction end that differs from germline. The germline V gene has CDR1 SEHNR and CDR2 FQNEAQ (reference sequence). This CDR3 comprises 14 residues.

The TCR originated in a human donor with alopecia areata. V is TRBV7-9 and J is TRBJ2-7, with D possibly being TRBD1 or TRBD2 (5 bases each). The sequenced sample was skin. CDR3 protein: CASSLDLRDGVRTF. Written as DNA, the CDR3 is TGTGCCAGCAGCTTAGATCTCCGGGACGGAGTTCGGACCTTC.